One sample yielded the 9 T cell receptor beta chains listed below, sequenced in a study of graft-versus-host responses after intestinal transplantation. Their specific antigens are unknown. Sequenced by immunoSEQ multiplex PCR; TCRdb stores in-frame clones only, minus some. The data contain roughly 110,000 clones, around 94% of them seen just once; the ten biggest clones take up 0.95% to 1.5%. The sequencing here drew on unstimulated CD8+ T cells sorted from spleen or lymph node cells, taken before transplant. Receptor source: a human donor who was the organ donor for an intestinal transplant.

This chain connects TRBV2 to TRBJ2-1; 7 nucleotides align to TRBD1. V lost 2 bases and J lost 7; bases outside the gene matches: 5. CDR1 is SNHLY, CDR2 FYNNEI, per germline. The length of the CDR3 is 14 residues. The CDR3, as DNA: TGTGCCAGCAGTGAAACAGGGGCGATGAATGAGCAGTTCTTC. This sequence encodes CASSETGAMNEQFF. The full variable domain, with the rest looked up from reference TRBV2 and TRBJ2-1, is EPEVTQTPSHQVTQMGQEVILRCVPISNHLYFYWYRQILGQKVEFLVSFYNNEISEKSEIFDDQFSVERPDGSNFTLKIRSTKLEDSAMYFCASSETGAMNEQFFGPGTRLTVL.

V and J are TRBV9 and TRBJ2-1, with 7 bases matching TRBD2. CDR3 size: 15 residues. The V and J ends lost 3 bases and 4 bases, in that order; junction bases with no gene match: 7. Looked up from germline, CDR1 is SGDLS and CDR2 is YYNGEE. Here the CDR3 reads CASSGERGTYNEQFF. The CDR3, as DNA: TGTGCCAGCAGCGGTGAGCGGGGAACTTACAATGAGCAGTTCTTC.

CDR3 protein: CASSPPSGREIGELFF. The CDR3 coding sequence is TGTGCCAGCAGCCCCCCTAGCGGGAGGGAGATCGGGGAGCTGTTTTTT. The gene calls are TRBV9 and TRBJ2-2; 12 nucleotides agree with TRBD2. This CDR3 spans 16 amino acids. The J segment lost 7 bases and the V segment lost 4 bases, leaving 8 bases of the junction unmatched. Looked up from germline, CDR1 is SGDLS and CDR2 is YYNGEE.

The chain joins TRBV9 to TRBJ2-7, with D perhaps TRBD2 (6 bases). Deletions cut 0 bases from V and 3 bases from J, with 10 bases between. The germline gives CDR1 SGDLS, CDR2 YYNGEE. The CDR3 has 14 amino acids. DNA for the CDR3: TGTGCCAGCAGCGTAGGGCCGGGGGTCTACGAGCAGTACTTC. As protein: CASSVGPGVYEQYF.

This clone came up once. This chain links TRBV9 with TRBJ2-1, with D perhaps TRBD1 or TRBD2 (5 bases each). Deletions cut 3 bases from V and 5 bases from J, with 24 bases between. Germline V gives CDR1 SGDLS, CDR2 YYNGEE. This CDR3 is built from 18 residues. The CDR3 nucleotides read TGTGCCAGCAGCGCGACGGGAACAGGTTACCACCGAAACAATGAGCAGTTCTTC. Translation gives CASSATGTGYHRNNEQFF.

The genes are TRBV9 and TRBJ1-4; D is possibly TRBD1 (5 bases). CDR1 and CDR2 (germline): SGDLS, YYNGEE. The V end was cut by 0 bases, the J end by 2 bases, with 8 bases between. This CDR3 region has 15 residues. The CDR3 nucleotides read TGTGCCAGCAGCGTAGAGGGACGGACTAATGAAAAACTGTTTTTT. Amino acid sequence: CASSVEGRTNEKLFF.

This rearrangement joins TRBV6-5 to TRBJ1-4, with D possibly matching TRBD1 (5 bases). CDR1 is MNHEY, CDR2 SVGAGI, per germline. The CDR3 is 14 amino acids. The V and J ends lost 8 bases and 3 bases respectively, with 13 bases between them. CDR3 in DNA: TGTGCCAGCGGTCAGACAGTTGCTAATGAAAAACTGTTTTTT. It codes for CASGQTVANEKLFF.

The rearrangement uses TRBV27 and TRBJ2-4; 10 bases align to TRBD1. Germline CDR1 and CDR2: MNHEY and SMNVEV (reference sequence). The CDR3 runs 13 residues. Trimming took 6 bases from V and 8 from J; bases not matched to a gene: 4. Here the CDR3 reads CASRDRGRYIQYF. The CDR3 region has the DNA TGTGCCAGCAGAGACAGGGGGCGATACATTCAGTACTTC.

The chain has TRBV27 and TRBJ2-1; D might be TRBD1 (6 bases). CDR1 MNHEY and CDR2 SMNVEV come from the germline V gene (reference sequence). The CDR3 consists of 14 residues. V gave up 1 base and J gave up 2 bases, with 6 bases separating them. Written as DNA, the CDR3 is TGTGCCAGCAGTTTATGGGGGCCCTACAATGAGCAGTTCTTC. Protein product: CASSLWGPYNEQFF.